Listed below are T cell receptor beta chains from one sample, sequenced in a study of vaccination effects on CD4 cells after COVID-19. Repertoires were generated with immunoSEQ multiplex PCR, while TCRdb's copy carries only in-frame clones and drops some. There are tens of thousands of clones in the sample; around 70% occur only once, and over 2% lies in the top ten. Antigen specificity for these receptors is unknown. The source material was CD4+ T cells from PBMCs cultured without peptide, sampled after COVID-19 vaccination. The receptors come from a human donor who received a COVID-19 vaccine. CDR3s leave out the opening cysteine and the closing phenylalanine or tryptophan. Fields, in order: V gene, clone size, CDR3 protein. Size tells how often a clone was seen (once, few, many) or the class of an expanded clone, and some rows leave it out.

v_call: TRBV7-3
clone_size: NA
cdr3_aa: ASSPRQNTGELF

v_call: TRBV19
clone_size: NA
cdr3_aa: ASSSRLAGGRRTDTQY

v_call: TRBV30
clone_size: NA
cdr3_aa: AWSVDGAEAF

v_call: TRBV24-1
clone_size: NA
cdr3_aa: ATRRVGAKNIQY

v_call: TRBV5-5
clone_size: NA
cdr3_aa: ASSPLFPSNTEAF

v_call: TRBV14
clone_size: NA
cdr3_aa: ASSQDLGRVNTEAF

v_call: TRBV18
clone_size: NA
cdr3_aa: ASSRLSRDTEAF

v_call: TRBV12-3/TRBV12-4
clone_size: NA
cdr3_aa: ASSRTHYEKLF

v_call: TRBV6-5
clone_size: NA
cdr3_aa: ASRPGQVHTDTQY

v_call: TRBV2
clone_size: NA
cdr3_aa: ASILQGARSPLH

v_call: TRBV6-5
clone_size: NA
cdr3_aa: ASSKWQGEKLF

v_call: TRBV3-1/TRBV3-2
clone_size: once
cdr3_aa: ASSQSHGANTGELF

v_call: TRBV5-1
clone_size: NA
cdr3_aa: ASRNWETQY

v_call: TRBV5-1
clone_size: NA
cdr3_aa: ASSPGQGASNQPQH

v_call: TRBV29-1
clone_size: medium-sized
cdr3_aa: SVDRGNTEAF

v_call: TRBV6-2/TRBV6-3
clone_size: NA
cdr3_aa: ASSRGGGNGGTQY

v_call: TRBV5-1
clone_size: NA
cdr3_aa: ASSLRGQGVSGNTIY

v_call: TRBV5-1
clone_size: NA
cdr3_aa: ASSSSGSHTDTQY